These 9 T cell receptor beta chains came from one sample sequenced in a study of blood T cell repertoires in COVID-19. TCRdb's copy holds only in-frame clones and misses some; the assay was immunoSEQ multiplex PCR. The sample consists of fewer than 350,000 clones, 81% of them appearing once. The sample was peripheral blood. The receptors come from a woman aged 60-75 years with active or convalescent COVID-19.

V gene TRBV7-2 combines with J gene TRBJ1-3, with 7 positions matching TRBD1. This CDR3 spans 15 amino acids. CDR1 SGHTA and CDR2 FQGNSA come from the germline V gene. V shed 5 bases and J 2 bases; nucleotides not matched to a gene: 6. The CDR3 nucleotides read TGTGCCAGCAGCAGGAGGGGGCCCACTGGAAACACCATATATTTT. Translated: CASSRRGPTGNTIYF.

The chain has TRBV18 and TRBJ1-2; 8 nucleotides align to TRBD1. The CDR3 covers 15 residues. J gave up 6 bases and V 2 bases, and 8 bases lay outside the gene matches. Germline CDR1 and CDR2: KGHSH and LQKENI. For the CDR3, the DNA is TGTGCCAGCTCACCAGCGACAGGGGCTTTGAATGGCTACACCTTC. Translated: CASSPATGALNGYTF.

This chain connects TRBV7-2 to TRBJ1-1; maybe TRBD1 (5 bases). Germline V lookup: CDR1 SGHTA, CDR2 FQGNSA. The CDR3 sequence is 14 residues long. Trimming cost V 2 bases and J 0 bases, with 7 bases left between them. The CDR3 DNA is TGTGCCAGCAGCTTAACCAGGGTGAACACTGAAGCTTTCTTT. It codes for CASSLTRVNTEAFF.

The chain recombines TRBV11-3 with TRBJ2-7; 7 nucleotides line up with TRBD2. V lost 2 bases, J lost 3 bases, and 7 bases stayed unmatched. The CDR3 has 15 amino acids. The germline gives CDR1 SGHNT, CDR2 YENEEA. CDR3 region: CASSLYGGGDYEQYF. As DNA, the CDR3 is TGTGCCAGCAGCTTATACGGCGGGGGAGACTACGAGCAGTACTTC.

V and J are TRBV2 and TRBJ2-2; TRBD2 agrees at 14 bases. Germline loops: CDR1 SNHLY, CDR2 FYNNEI. V gave up 6 bases and J gave up 4 bases; unmatched junction bases: 7. The CDR3 loop spans 17 amino acids. In DNA, the CDR3 is TGTGCCAGCAGAGCGACTAGCGGGGGGGCTGGCACCGGGGAGCTGTTTTTT. Its protein product is CASRATSGGAGTGELFF.

This clone was seen only a few times. The chain recombines TRBV11-3 with TRBJ2-2; the match to TRBD2 covers 7 bases. The CDR3 spans 15 residues. The V gene's germline CDR1 is SGHNT and CDR2 YENEEA. With V trimmed by 5 bases and J by 4 bases, 7 bases remained unmatched. CDR3 sequence reads: CASSHERGVTGELFF. CDR3 nucleotide sequence: TGTGCCAGCAGCCACGAGCGGGGAGTCACCGGGGAGCTGTTTTTT. Together with reference TRBV11-3 and TRBJ2-2, the CDR3 gives the full variable domain: EAGVVQSPRYKIIEKKQPVAFWCNPISGHNTLYWYLQNLGQGPELLIRYENEEAVDDSQLPKDRFSAERLKGVDSTLKIQPAELGDSAVYLCASSHERGVTGELFFGEGSRLTVL.

This clone was counted between two and nine times. The chain links TRBV5-5 to TRBJ2-7; 12 bases match TRBD2. CDR1 is SGHKS and CDR2 is YYEKEE in the germline V gene (reference sequence). With 0 bases clipped from V and 2 bases from J, the junction kept 9 bases outside the gene matches. The CDR3 spans 18 residues. The CDR3 region is CASSLGLAGETTPYEQYF. CDR3 bases: TGTGCCAGCAGCTTGGGACTAGCGGGGGAAACCACTCCCTACGAGCAGTACTTC. Variable domain in full (rest from reference TRBV5-5 and TRBJ2-7): DAGVTQSPTHLIKTRGQQVTLRCSPISGHKSVSWYQQVLGQGPQFIFQYYEKEERGRGNFPDRFSARQFPNYSSELNVNALLLGDSALYLCASSLGLAGETTPYEQYFGPGTRLTVT.

This clone was observed many times. J is TRBJ1-5 and V is TRBV10-2; TRBD1 might be the D (6 bases). CDR3 size: 15 residues. Germline CDR1 and CDR2: WSHSY and SAAADI. The V end was cut by 3 bases, the J end by 7 bases, with 16 bases between. In DNA, the CDR3 is TGCGCCAGCAGTGATAGACAGGCAAACGGGCAGCCCCAGCATTTT. Translation: CASSDRQANGQPQHF.

The chain links TRBV19 to TRBJ1-4, with 8 positions matching TRBD1. Looked up from germline, CDR1 is LNHDA and CDR2 is SQIVND (reference sequence). V gave up 6 bases and J gave up 3 bases; unmatched junction bases: 9. The CDR3 spans 16 residues. The CDR3: CASSRTPGQANEKLFF. The CDR3 DNA reads TGTGCCAGTAGCCGTACACCGGGACAGGCTAATGAAAAACTGTTTTTT.